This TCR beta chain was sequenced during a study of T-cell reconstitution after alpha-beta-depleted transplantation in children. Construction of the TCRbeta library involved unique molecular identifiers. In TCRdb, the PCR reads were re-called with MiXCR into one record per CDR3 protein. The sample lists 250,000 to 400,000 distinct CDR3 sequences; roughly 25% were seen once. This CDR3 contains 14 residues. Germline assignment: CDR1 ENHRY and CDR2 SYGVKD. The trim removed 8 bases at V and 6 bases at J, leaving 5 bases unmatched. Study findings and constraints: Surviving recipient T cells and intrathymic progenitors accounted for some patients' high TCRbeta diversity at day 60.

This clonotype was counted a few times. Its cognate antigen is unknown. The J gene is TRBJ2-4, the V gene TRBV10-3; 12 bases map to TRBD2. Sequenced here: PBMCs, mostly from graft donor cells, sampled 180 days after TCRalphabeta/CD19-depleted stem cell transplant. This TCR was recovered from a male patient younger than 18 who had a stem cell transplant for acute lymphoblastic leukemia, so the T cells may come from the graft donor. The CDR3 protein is CAIWGGLAGNIQYF. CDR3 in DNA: TGTGCCATCTGGGGGGGACTAGCGGGAAACATTCAGTACTTC.